Shown below are 27 T cell receptor beta chains from a single sample sequenced in a study of shared clonotypes between healthy human individuals. Generated by immunoSEQ multiplex PCR, the TCRdb table keeps only in-frame clones and is missing some. The data contain roughly 770,000 clones, 96% of them singletons. The naive CD8 fraction comprised CD45RO-negative cells positively selected for CCR7 and excluded terminally differentiated effector memory CD45RA+ cells. The sample consisted of naive CD8+ T cells sorted from blood. The origin of the receptors is a man aged 25 to 45 in good health.

This chain joins TRBV25-1 and TRBJ2-2; D unresolved. V was clipped by 5 bases and J by 2 bases, with 12 bases between them. The germline V gene encodes CDR1 MGHDK and CDR2 SYGVNS. The CDR3 length is 15 residues. The CDR3 spells CASSTTILNTGELFF. CDR3 bases: TGTGCCAGCAGTACAACGATCCTAAACACCGGGGAGCTGTTTTTT.

V usage is TRBV7-9 and J usage is TRBJ1-4; D is undetermined. Trimming took 7 bases from V and 6 from J, leaving 15 bases between them. The V gene's germline CDR1 is SEHNR and CDR2 FQNEAQ (reference sequence). This CDR3 region has 14 residues. The CDR3 DNA follows: TGTGCCAGCAACGGAGAGGCTCACCATGAAAAACTGTTTTTT. This sequence encodes CASNGEAHHEKLFF.

The chain recombines TRBV7-9 with TRBJ2-1; D not resolved. The germline V and J ends were trimmed by 1 base and 10 bases, with 17 bases remaining between them. This CDR3 is built from 15 residues. Germline V gene lookup returns CDR1 SEHNR and CDR2 FQNEAQ (reference sequence). Here the CDR3 DNA reads TGTGCCAGCAGCTTAGTGAGTTCCGCGACCTGGGAGCAGTTCTTC. As protein: CASSLVSSATWEQFF.

The J gene is TRBJ2-5, the V gene TRBV7-2, with TRBD2 as a possible D gene (5 bases). Germline lookup yields CDR1 SGHTA and CDR2 FQGNSA. V was cut by 5 bases and J by 5 bases, with 18 bases left in between. The CDR3 runs to 15 residues. CDR3 bases: TGTGCCAGCAGCACCCGACTATCCCCGGTGGAGACCCAGTACTTC. Protein product: CASSTRLSPVETQYF.

The gene calls are TRBV4-2 and TRBJ1-5, with D perhaps matching TRBD1 (5 bases). V was pared by 9 bases and J by 4 bases, with 10 bases between. This CDR3 comprises 12 residues. Germline lookup yields CDR1 LGHNA and CDR2 YNFKEQ. The CDR3 here is CARREGNQPQHF. For the CDR3, the DNA is TGTGCCAGGAGGGAGGGGAATCAGCCCCAGCATTTT.

This chain links TRBV13 with TRBJ2-3; D may match TRBD1 or TRBD2 (5 bases each). The CDR3 contains 14 residues. Per germline, CDR1 PRHDT and CDR2 FYEKMQ (reference sequence). The V gene lost 6 bases and the J gene lost 1 base, with 11 bases spanning the gap. DNA for the CDR3: TGTGCCAGCAGTGGGACGGGTGGCACAGATACGCAGTATTTT. Its translation: CASSGTGGTDTQYF.

The chain uses TRBV29-1 and TRBJ2-1; 7 bases fit TRBD2. After removal of 1 base from V and 1 base from J, the junction contained 4 bases not matched to a gene. The CDR3 length is 15 residues. Germline lookup yields CDR1 SQVTM and CDR2 ANQGSEA. CDR3 nucleotide sequence: TGCAGCGTTGAAGGGGTCGGGAGGTCCTACAATGAGCAGTTCTTC. Its protein is CSVEGVGRSYNEQFF.

V gene TRBV13 combines with J gene TRBJ1-1; D uncertain. V lost 5 bases and J 1 base, leaving 2 bases between the germline ends. The CDR3 contains 11 residues. Germline CDR1 PRHDT, CDR2 FYEKMQ (reference sequence). CDR3 nucleotides: TGTGCCAGCAGCGGGAACACTGAAGCTTTCTTT. Its translation is CASSGNTEAFF.

V is TRBV4-3 and J is TRBJ2-7, with D perhaps matching TRBD1 (5 bases). V dropped 2 bases and J dropped 3 bases, with 14 bases sitting between them. In germline, CDR1 is LGHNA, CDR2 YSLEER. CDR3 length: 15 amino acids. DNA of the CDR3: TGCGCCAGCAGCCAAAGGTGGGGAACAGGCTACGAGCAGTACTTC. Translated: CASSQRWGTGYEQYF.

On this clone itself: Other DNA sequences within the sample encode an identical CDR3. The J gene is TRBJ2-7, the V gene TRBV27, with 11 bases aligning to TRBD1. The trim removed 0 bases at V and 3 bases at J, leaving 1 base unmatched. The CDR3 covers 15 residues. CDR1 and CDR2 from the germline V gene are MNHEY and SMNVEV (reference sequence). The CDR3: CASSLSGTGGYEQYF. The CDR3 nucleotides are TGTGCCAGCAGTTTATCCGGGACAGGGGGCTACGAGCAGTACTTC.

The chain's CDR3 is CSVAGFNTEAFF. CDR3 DNA: TGCAGCGTGGCTGGTTTTAACACTGAAGCTTTCTTT. This chain uses TRBV29-1 with TRBJ1-1; D not resolved. CDR1 and CDR2 from the germline V gene are SQVTM and ANQGSEA. Trimming left V 6 bases short and J 2 bases short, with 10 bases between. The length of the CDR3 is 12 residues.

V is TRBV13 and J is TRBJ2-7; D not resolved. Trimming pared 4 bases from V and 2 bases from J, leaving 12 bases between. CDR1 and CDR2 (germline): PRHDT, FYEKMQ (reference sequence). CDR3 size: 14 residues. DNA of the CDR3: TGTGCCAGCAGCTCCTGGGGTCAGCCCTACGAGCAGTACTTC. Translating it yields CASSSWGQPYEQYF.

The V and J genes are TRBV6-1 and TRBJ1-1; no clear D gene. The CDR3 spans 12 residues. Trimming stripped 7 bases from V and 0 bases from J, with 6 bases between. CDR1 is MNHNS, CDR2 SASEGT, per germline. CDR3 bases: TGTGCCAGCAAGGGATTGAACACTGAAGCTTTCTTT. It translates to CASKGLNTEAFF.

The V call is TRBV19, the J call TRBJ1-4; 8 bases agree with TRBD1. The CDR3 contains 16 residues. Germline V CDR1 and CDR2: LNHDA, SQIVND (reference sequence). V shed 3 bases and J 4 bases; nucleotides not matched to a gene: 7. CDR3 sequence (DNA): TGTGCCAGTAGTATTAGCGCGGACAGGGATAATGAAAAACTGTTTTTT. Its protein product is CASSISADRDNEKLFF.

The chain is built from TRBV5-1 and TRBJ2-3; no reliable D call. The V end lost 5 bases, the J end lost 2 bases, and 9 bases lay between the germline ends. Germline CDR1 is SGHRS and CDR2 is YFSETQ. The CDR3 is 13 amino acids. Here the CDR3 reads CASRGVPTDTQYF. The CDR3 region has the DNA TGCGCCAGCAGGGGCGTACCCACAGATACGCAGTATTTT. Combining the CDR3 with reference TRBV5-1 and TRBJ2-3 gives the whole variable domain KAGVTQTPRYLIKTRGQQVTLSCSPISGHRSVSWYQQTPGQGLQFLFEYFSETQRNKGNFPGRFSGRQFSNSRSEMNVSTLELGDSALYLCASRGVPTDTQYFGPGTRLTVL.

V and J are TRBV4-1 and TRBJ2-7, with TRBD1 matching 8 bases. This CDR3 contains 15 residues. Germline assignment: CDR1 MGHRA and CDR2 YSYEKL. Unmatched junction bases numbered 4, after V lost 3 bases and J lost 0 bases. CDR3 sequence (DNA): TGCGCCAGCAGCCACTCAGACAGGGGCTCCTACGAGCAGTACTTC. This encodes CASSHSDRGSYEQYF.

The chain is built from TRBV6-6 and TRBJ2-2, with D perhaps TRBD1 (5 bases). Trimming took 6 bases from V and 2 from J, leaving 10 bases between them. The germline gives CDR1 MNHNY, CDR2 SVGAGI (reference sequence). The CDR3 is 14 residues long. As DNA, the CDR3 is TGTGCCAGCAGCAAAGGGGTTAACACCGGGGAGCTGTTTTTT. Amino acid sequence: CASSKGVNTGELFF.

The chain recombines TRBV6-5 with TRBJ2-5, with a tentative D call TRBD1 (5 bases). Trimming stripped 0 bases from V and 3 bases from J, with 8 bases between. CDR3 size: 14 residues. Per germline, CDR1 MNHEY and CDR2 SVGAGI. This chain's CDR3 is CASSYSAGKETQYF. The CDR3 nucleotides are TGTGCCAGCAGTTACTCGGCAGGGAAAGAGACCCAGTACTTC.

This sequence joins TRBV28 and TRBJ1-4; D remains ambiguous. Looked up from germline, CDR1 is MDHEN and CDR2 is SYDVKM. This CDR3 is built from 14 residues. V shed 6 bases and J shed 5 bases, with 13 bases lying between them. The CDR3 sequence: CASSPGYSNEKLFF. DNA of the CDR3: TGTGCCAGCAGCCCGGGTTATAGCAATGAAAAACTGTTTTTT. The complete variable domain, with remaining parts taken from reference TRBV28 and TRBJ1-4, reads DVKVTQSSRYLVKRTGEKVFLECVQDMDHENMFWYRQDPGLGLRLIYFSYDVKMKEKGDIPEGYSVSREKKERFSLILESASTNQTSMYLCASSPGYSNEKLFFGSGTQLSVL.

CDR3 region: CASSAETPSGSSYNEQFF. The CDR3 DNA follows: TGTGCCAGCAGCGCAGAAACACCTAGCGGGAGTTCCTACAATGAGCAGTTCTTC. This chain uses TRBV7-9 with TRBJ2-1; 10 bases map to TRBD2. V shed 5 bases, J shed 1 base, and the junction held 11 bases outside the gene matches. The CDR3 loop spans 18 amino acids. CDR1 SEHNR and CDR2 FQNEAQ come from the germline V gene (reference sequence).

The chain recombines TRBV27 with TRBJ2-1, with 7 bases fitting TRBD2. The CDR3 is 13 amino acids. The germline V gene has CDR1 MNHEY and CDR2 SMNVEV (reference sequence). J was trimmed by 7 bases and V by 5 bases; bases with no gene match: 5. The CDR3 sequence is CASSPLAANEQFF. CDR3 DNA: TGTGCCAGCAGTCCTCTAGCGGCGAATGAGCAGTTCTTC.

The V call is TRBV27, the J call TRBJ2-2; 8 nucleotides match TRBD2. Losses at the gene ends were 2 bases for V and 2 bases for J; bases not matched to a gene: 13. Germline V gene data show CDR1 as MNHEY and CDR2 as SMNVEV (reference sequence). There are 19 residues in the CDR3. The CDR3 DNA follows: TGTGCCAGCAGTTTACATCGGCTAGCGGGTGGAACTAACACCGGGGAGCTGTTTTTT. Translating gives CASSLHRLAGGTNTGELFF.

This rearrangement joins TRBV14 to TRBJ2-3; weak D call: TRBD2 (6 bases). V was clipped by 0 bases and J by 3 bases, with 13 bases between them. Germline loops: CDR1 SGHDN, CDR2 FVKESK. The CDR3 extends over 16 amino acids. CDR3 DNA sequence: TGTGCCAGCAGCCAAGATCGGGCGGGAAGGACAGATACGCAGTATTTT. It specifies CASSQDRAGRTDTQYF.

This chain connects TRBV9 to TRBJ2-3, with D tentatively TRBD2 (6 bases). Trimming took off 2 bases at V and 0 bases at J, with 16 bases between the two ends. Germline V gene lookup returns CDR1 SGDLS and CDR2 YYNGEE. This CDR3 region has 17 residues. In nucleotides, the CDR3 is TGTGCCAGCAGCGTCCTTCCGGGGGAGACTAGCACAGATACGCAGTATTTT. It encodes CASSVLPGETSTDTQYF. Drawing the rest from reference TRBV9 and TRBJ2-3, the complete variable domain is DSGVTQTPKHLITATGQRVTLRCSPRSGDLSVYWYQQSLDQGLQFLIQYYNGEERAKGNILERFSAQQFPDLHSELNLSSLELGDSALYFCASSVLPGETSTDTQYFGPGTRLTVL.

This rearrangement joins TRBV9 to TRBJ2-1; D uncertain. V was clipped by 0 bases and J by 0 bases, with 7 bases between them. This CDR3 spans 15 amino acids. In germline, CDR1 is SGDLS, CDR2 YYNGEE. CDR3 nucleotide sequence: TGTGCCAGCAGCGTAGGCGAAAGCTCCTACAATGAGCAGTTCTTC. It translates to CASSVGESSYNEQFF.

The chain combines TRBV7-9 with TRBJ2-5; TRBD1 or TRBD2 may be the D gene (6 bases each). CDR1 is SEHNR and CDR2 is FQNEAQ in the germline V gene (reference sequence). CDR3 length: 14 residues. V lost 3 bases and J lost 5, with 13 bases in between. The CDR3, as DNA: TGTGCCAGCAGCTTCTCTGGGGGGCGGGAGACCCAGTACTTC. It encodes CASSFSGGRETQYF.

This chain uses TRBV9 with TRBJ2-1; TRBD2 agrees at 7 bases. Germline-derived CDR1 and CDR2 are SGDLS and YYNGEE. Trimming removed 3 bases from V and 6 bases from J; junction bases left unmatched: 9. The CDR3 has 15 residues. The CDR3 spells CASSGLAMGGNEQFF. In DNA form, the CDR3 reads TGTGCCAGCAGCGGACTAGCTATGGGTGGCAATGAGCAGTTCTTC.